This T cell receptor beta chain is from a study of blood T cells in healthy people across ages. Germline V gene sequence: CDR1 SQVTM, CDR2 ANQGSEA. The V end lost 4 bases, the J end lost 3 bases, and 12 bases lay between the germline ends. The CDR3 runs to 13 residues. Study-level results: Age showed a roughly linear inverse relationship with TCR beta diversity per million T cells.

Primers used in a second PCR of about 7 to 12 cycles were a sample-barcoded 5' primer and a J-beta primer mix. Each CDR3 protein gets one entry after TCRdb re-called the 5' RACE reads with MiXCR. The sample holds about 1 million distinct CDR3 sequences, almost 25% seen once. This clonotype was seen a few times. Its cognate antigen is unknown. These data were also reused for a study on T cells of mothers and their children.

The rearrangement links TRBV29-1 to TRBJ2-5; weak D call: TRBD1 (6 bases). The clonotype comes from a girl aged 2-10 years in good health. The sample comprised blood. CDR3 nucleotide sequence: TGCAGCGTTGCACAGGGTTTGAAAGAGACCCAGTACTTC. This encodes CSVAQGLKETQYF. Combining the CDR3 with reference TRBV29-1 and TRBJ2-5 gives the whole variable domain SAVISQKPSRDICQRGTSLTIQCQVDSQVTMMFWYRQQPGQSLTLIATANQGSEATYESGFVIDKFPISRPNLTFSTLTVSNMSPEDSSIYLCSVAQGLKETQYFGPGTRLLVL.